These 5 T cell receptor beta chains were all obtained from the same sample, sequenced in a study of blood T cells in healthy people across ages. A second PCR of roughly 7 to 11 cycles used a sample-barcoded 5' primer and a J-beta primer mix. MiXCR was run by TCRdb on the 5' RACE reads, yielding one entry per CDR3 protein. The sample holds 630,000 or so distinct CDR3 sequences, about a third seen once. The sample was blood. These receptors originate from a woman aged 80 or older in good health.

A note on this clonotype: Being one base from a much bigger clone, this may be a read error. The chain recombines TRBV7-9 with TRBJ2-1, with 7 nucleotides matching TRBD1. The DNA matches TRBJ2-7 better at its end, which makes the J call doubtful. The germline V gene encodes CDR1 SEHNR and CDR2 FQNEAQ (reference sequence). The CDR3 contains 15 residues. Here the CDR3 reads CASSEDRLSYNEQYF. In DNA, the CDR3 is TGTGCCAGCAGCGAGGACAGGCTATCCTACAATGAGCAGTACTTC.

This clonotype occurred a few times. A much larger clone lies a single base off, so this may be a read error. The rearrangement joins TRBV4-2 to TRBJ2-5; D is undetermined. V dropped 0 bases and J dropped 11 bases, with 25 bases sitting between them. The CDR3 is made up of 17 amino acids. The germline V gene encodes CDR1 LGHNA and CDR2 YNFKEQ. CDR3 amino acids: CASSQDPPVSPYNEQYF. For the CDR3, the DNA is TGTGCCAGCAGCCAAGATCCCCCGGTTAGCCCGTACAATGAGCAGTACTTC.

The chain's CDR3 is CASMKGQGRLGNSPLHF. The CDR3 nucleotides read TGTGCCAGTATGAAGGGACAGGGAAGACTCGGGAATTCACCCCTCCACTTT. This chain connects TRBV19 to TRBJ1-6; 9 positions match TRBD1. The germline CDR1 and CDR2 sequences are LNHDA and SQIVND (reference sequence). The CDR3 spans 17 residues. J gave up 7 bases and V 7 bases, and 14 bases lay outside the gene matches.

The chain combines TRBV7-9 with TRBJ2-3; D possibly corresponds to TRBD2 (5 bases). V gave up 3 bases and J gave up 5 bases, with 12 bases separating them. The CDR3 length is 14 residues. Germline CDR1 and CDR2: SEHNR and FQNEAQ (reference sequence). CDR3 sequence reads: CASSLSGWEDTQYF. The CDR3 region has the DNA TGTGCCAGCAGCTTGTCGGGGTGGGAAGATACGCAGTATTTT. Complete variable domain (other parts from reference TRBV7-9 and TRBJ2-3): DTGVSQNPRHKITKRGQNVTFRCDPISEHNRLYWYRQTLGQGPEFLTYFQNEAQLEKSRLLSDRFSAERPKGSFSTLEIQRTEQGDSAMYLCASSLSGWEDTQYFGPGTRLTVL.

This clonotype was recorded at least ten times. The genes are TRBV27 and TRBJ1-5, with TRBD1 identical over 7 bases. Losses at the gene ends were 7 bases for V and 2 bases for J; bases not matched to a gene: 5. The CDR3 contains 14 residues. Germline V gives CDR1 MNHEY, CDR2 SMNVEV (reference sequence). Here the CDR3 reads CASKLGQGNQPQHF. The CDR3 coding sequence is TGTGCCAGCAAATTAGGACAGGGCAATCAGCCCCAGCATTTT.